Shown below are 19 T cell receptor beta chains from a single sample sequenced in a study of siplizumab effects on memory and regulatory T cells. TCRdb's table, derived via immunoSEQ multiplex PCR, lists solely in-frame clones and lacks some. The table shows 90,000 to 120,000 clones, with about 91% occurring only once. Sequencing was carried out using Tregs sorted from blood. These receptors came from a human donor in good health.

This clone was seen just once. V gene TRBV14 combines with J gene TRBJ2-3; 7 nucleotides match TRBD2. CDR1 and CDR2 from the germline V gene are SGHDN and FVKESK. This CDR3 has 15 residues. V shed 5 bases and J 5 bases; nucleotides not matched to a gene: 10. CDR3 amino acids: CASSGGGRSQDTQYF. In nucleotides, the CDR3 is TGTGCCAGCAGCGGTGGCGGGAGAAGTCAAGATACGCAGTATTTT.

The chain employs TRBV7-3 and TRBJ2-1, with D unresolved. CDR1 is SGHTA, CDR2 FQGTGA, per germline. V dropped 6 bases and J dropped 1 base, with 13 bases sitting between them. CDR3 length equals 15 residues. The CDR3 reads CASSISGPSYNEQFF. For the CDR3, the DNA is TGTGCCAGCAGTATTTCGGGCCCTTCCTACAATGAGCAGTTCTTC.

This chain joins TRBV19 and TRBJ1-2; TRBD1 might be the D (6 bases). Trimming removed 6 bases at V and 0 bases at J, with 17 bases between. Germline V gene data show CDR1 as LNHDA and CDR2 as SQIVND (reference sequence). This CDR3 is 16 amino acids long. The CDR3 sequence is CASSFIGQKANYGYTF. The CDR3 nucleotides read TGTGCCAGTAGCTTTATAGGACAGAAAGCTAACTATGGCTACACCTTC.

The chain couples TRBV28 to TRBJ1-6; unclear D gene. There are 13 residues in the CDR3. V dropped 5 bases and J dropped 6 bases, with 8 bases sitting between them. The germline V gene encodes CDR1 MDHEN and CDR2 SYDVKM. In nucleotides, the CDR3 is TGTGCCAGCAGTCTTGTGCGTAATTCACCCCTCCACTTT. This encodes CASSLVRNSPLHF.

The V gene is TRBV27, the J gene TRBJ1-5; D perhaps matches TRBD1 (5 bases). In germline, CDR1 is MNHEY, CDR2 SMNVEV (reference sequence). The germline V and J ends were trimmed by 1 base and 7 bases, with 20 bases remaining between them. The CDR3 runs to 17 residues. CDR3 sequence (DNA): TGTGCCAGCAGTTTATTTGAGGGTGGGGCAAGGATGCAGCCCCAGCATTTT. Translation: CASSLFEGGARMQPQHF.

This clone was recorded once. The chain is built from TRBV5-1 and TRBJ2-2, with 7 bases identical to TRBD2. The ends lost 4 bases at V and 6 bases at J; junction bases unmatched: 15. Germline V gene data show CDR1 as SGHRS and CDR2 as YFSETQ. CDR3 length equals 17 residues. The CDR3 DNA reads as TGCGCCAGCAGCCTGCGTGTGGCGGGAGATTTTCCCGGGGAGCTGTTTTTT. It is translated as CASSLRVAGDFPGELFF.

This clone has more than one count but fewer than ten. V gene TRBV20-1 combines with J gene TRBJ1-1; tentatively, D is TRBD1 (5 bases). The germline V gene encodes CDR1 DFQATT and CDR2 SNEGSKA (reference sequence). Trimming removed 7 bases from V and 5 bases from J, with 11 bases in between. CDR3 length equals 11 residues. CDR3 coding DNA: TGCAGTGTGGACAAATCGACTGAAGCTTTCTTT. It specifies CSVDKSTEAFF.

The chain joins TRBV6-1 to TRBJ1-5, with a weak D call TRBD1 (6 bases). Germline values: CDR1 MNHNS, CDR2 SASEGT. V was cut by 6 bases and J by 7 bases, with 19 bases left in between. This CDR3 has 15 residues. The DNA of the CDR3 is TGTGCCAGCAGCGAAAGGGGGGACGGGGACCAGCCCCAGCATTTT. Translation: CASSERGDGDQPQHF.

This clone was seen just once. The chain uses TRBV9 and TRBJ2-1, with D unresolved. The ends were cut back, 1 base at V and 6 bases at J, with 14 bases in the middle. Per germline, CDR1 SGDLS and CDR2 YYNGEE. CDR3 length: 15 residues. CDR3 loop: CASSVLVPNINEQFF. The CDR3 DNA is TGTGCCAGCAGCGTACTAGTACCGAATATCAATGAGCAGTTCTTC.

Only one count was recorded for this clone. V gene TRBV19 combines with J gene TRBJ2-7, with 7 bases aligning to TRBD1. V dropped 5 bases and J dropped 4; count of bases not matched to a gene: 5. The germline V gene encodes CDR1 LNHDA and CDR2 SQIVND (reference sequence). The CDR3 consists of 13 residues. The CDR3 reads CASSPQGWYEQYF. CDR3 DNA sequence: TGTGCCAGTAGTCCACAGGGGTGGTACGAGCAGTACTTC.

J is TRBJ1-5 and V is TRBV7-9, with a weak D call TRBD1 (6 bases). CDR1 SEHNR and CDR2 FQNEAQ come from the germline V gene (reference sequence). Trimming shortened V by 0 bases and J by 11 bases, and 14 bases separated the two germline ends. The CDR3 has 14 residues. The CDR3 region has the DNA TGTGCCAGCAGCTTAGCCGGGGGCACAGGGACCCAGCATTTT. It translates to CASSLAGGTGTQHF.

In DNA, the CDR3 is TGTGCCACCAGCAGAGTAACAGGGAAAAACACCGGGGAGCTGTTTTTT. It is translated as CATSRVTGKNTGELFF. The chain employs TRBV15 and TRBJ2-2; tentative D call: TRBD1 (6 bases). The CDR3 length is 16 residues. Trimming removed 1 base at V and 2 bases at J, with 11 bases between. Germline assignment: CDR1 LNHNV and CDR2 YYDKDF (reference sequence).

CDR3 amino acids: CASSLGSGPGTDTQYF. DNA for the CDR3: TGTGCCAGCAGCTTAGGGTCTGGTCCCGGCACAGATACGCAGTATTTT. The chain joins TRBV11-3 to TRBJ2-3; D call uncertain. The CDR3 sequence is 16 residues long. The V end was cut by 1 base, the J end by 1 base, with 12 bases between. The germline gives CDR1 SGHNT, CDR2 YENEEA.

The CDR3 DNA reads TGTGCCAGCAGAATAGCGGGAGCTACAGATACGCAGTATTTT. It translates to CASRIAGATDTQYF. V usage is TRBV6-6 and J usage is TRBJ2-3, with 9 bases fitting TRBD2. Germline V gives CDR1 MNHNY, CDR2 SVGAGI (reference sequence). With 6 bases clipped from V and 3 bases from J, the junction kept 4 bases outside the gene matches. The CDR3 contains 14 residues.

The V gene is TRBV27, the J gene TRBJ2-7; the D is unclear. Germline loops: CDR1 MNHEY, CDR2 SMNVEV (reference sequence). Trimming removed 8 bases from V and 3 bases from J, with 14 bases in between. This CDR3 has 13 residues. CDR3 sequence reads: CASGGEVNYEQYF. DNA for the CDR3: TGTGCCAGCGGTGGCGAGGTAAACTACGAGCAGTACTTC.

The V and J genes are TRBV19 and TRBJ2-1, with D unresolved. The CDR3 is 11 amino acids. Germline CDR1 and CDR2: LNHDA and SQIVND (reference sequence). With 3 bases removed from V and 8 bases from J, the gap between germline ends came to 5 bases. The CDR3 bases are TGTGCCAGTAGTATTTGGGATGAGCAGTTCTTC. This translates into CASSIWDEQFF.

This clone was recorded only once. The CDR3 nucleotides are TGCGCCAGCAGCCAAGTTGTCGGTGGGTACAATGAGCAGTTCTTC. It codes for CASSQVVGGYNEQFF. V is TRBV4-1 and J is TRBJ2-1; no definite D call. Germline-derived CDR1 and CDR2 are MGHRA and YSYEKL. The germline V and J ends were trimmed by 1 base and 4 bases, with 11 bases remaining between them. The CDR3 length is 15 residues.

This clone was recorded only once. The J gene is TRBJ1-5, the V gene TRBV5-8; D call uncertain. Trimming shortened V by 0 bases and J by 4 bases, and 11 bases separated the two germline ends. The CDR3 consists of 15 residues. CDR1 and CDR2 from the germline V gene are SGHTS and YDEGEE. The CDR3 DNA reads TGTGCCAGCAGCTTGGAAGGGTGGGGAAATCAGCCCCAGCATTTT. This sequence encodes CASSLEGWGNQPQHF. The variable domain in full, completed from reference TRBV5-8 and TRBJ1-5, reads EAGVTQSPTHLIKTRGQQATLRCSPISGHTSVYWYQQALGLGLQFLLWYDEGEERNRGNFPPRFSGRQFPNYSSELNVNALELEDSALYLCASSLEGWGNQPQHFGDGTRLSIL.

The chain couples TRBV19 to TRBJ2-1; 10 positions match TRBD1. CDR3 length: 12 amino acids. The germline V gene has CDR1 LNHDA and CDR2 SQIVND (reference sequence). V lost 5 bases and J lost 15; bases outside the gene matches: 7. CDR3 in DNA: TGTGCCAGTAGTTTGGGGGACAGGGGTCCGTTCTTC. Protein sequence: CASSLGDRGPFF. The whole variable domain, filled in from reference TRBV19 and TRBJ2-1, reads DGGITQSPKYLFRKEGQNVTLSCEQNLNHDAMYWYRQDPGQGLRLIYYSQIVNDFQKGDIAEGYSVSREKKESFPLTVTSAQKNPTAFYLCASSLGDRGPFFGPGTRLTVL.